What follows are 20 T cell receptor beta chains derived from one specimen sequenced in a study of shared clonotypes between healthy human individuals. Assay: immunoSEQ multiplex PCR; the TCRdb copy retains only in-frame clones and omits some. The table includes about 2.1 million clones, about 92% detected once. Naive-designated CD8 cells lacked CD45RO, were positively enriched for CCR7, and omitted terminally differentiated effector memory CD45RA+ cells. The sequenced sample consisted of naive CD8+ T cells from PBMCs. The source is a man in his late teens or twenties in good health. Some clones in this sample may be carry-over from other donors' samples.

The rearrangement links TRBV9 to TRBJ2-1; the D is unclear. This CDR3 comprises 12 residues. V was clipped by 7 bases and J by 6 bases, with 11 bases between them. Germline V lookup: CDR1 SGDLS, CDR2 YYNGEE. CDR3 sequence (DNA): TGTGCCAGCGGCTTTAGTGGCAATGAGCAGTTCTTC. It codes for CASGFSGNEQFF.

The chain recombines TRBV7-3 with TRBJ2-1, with 9 nucleotides matching TRBD2. The germline V gene encodes CDR1 SGHTA and CDR2 FQGTGA. The CDR3 runs to 17 residues. The V gene end was trimmed by 5 bases and the J gene end by 7 bases; junction bases not matched to a gene: 15. This CDR3 is CASSRYSRLAERNEQFF. In DNA form, the CDR3 reads TGTGCCAGCAGCCGATACTCCAGACTAGCGGAGAGGAATGAGCAGTTCTTC.

The J gene is TRBJ1-2, the V gene TRBV9, with TRBD1 matching over 7 bases. The CDR3 is 15 residues long. After removal of 3 bases from V and 2 bases from J, the junction contained 7 bases not matched to a gene. Germline CDR1 SGDLS, CDR2 YYNGEE. The CDR3 loop is CASSAGTEINYGYTF. The CDR3 DNA reads TGTGCCAGCAGCGCCGGGACAGAAATAAACTATGGCTACACCTTC.

This clone was recorded only once. The chain links TRBV7-3 to TRBJ2-3; 10 bases agree with TRBD2. The CDR3 covers 16 residues. Per germline, CDR1 SGHTA and CDR2 FQGTGA. Unmatched junction bases numbered 7, after V lost 4 bases and J lost 3 bases. The CDR3 DNA reads as TGTGCCAGCAGCTCTCCTAGCGGGAGTCGAACAGATACGCAGTATTTT. Amino acids: CASSSPSGSRTDTQYF.

V and J are TRBV7-8 and TRBJ2-1; D is ambiguous. Trimming removed 1 base from V and 7 bases from J, with 5 bases in between. This CDR3 region has 12 residues. Per germline, CDR1 SGHVS and CDR2 FQNEAQ. The CDR3 sequence is CASSLGWNEQFF. As DNA, the CDR3 is TGTGCCAGCAGCTTAGGATGGAATGAGCAGTTCTTC.

This rearrangement joins TRBV5-6 to TRBJ2-1, with no clear D. Trimming removed 3 bases at V and 8 bases at J, with 9 bases between. CDR1 is SGHDT and CDR2 is YYEEEE in the germline V gene. The CDR3 consists of 12 residues. CDR3 amino acids: CASSSWADEQFF. CDR3 nucleotide sequence: TGTGCCAGCAGCTCATGGGCCGATGAGCAGTTCTTC.

This chain connects TRBV7-9 to TRBJ1-1; D perhaps matches TRBD1 (5 bases). CDR3 length equals 14 residues. V lost 6 bases and J 5 bases, leaving 16 bases between the germline ends. Germline V gives CDR1 SEHNR, CDR2 FQNEAQ (reference sequence). CDR3 residues: CASSSPDTGTEAFF. The CDR3 nucleotides are TGTGCCAGCAGTTCGCCGGACACAGGAACTGAAGCTTTCTTT.

This chain joins TRBV11-3 and TRBJ1-3, with TRBD1 matching 7 bases. V shed 2 bases and J 0 bases; nucleotides not matched to a gene: 1. Germline CDR1 reads SGHNT; CDR2 reads YENEEA. This CDR3 region has 15 residues. CDR3 DNA: TGTGCCAGCAGCTTAACAGGGGCCTCTGGAAACACCATATATTTT. As protein: CASSLTGASGNTIYF. Combining the CDR3 with reference TRBV11-3 and TRBJ1-3 gives the whole variable domain EAGVVQSPRYKIIEKKQPVAFWCNPISGHNTLYWYLQNLGQGPELLIRYENEEAVDDSQLPKDRFSAERLKGVDSTLKIQPAELGDSAVYLCASSLTGASGNTIYFGEGSWLTVV.

The rearrangement joins TRBV27 to TRBJ1-5; no definite D call. Germline V CDR1 and CDR2: MNHEY, SMNVEV (reference sequence). The CDR3 totals 16 residues. Deletions cut 2 bases from V and 7 bases from J, with 18 bases between. The CDR3 DNA is TGTGCCAGCAGTTTAAGCGGGCCCCACAAGTTACAGCCCCAGCATTTT. Encoded protein: CASSLSGPHKLQPQHF.

The chain uses TRBV27 and TRBJ2-1; D remains unclear. V was trimmed by 9 bases and J by 0 bases, leaving 15 bases between them. This CDR3 is built from 15 residues. CDR1 and CDR2 from the germline V gene are MNHEY and SMNVEV (reference sequence). The CDR3, as DNA: TGTGCCAGTTCCTCGGATTCGGGCTCCTACAATGAGCAGTTCTTC. Protein sequence: CASSSDSGSYNEQFF.

The CDR3 DNA reads as TGTGCCAGCAGCTTGCCCCCCAGAATCCAGAACACTGAAGCTTTCTTT. Protein product: CASSLPPRIQNTEAFF. This chain joins TRBV7-9 and TRBJ1-1; D gene unclear. From germline, CDR1 is SEHNR and CDR2 FQNEAQ (reference sequence). The CDR3 length is 16 residues. Trimming pared 3 bases from V and 1 base from J, leaving 15 bases between.

This clone was recorded only once. The rearrangement joins TRBV30 to TRBJ2-3; no firm D call. V lost 4 bases and J 6 bases, leaving 14 bases between the germline ends. Germline CDR1 and CDR2: GTSNPN and SVGIG (reference sequence). This CDR3 is built from 13 residues. Here the CDR3 reads CAWTPSGPDTQYF. DNA of the CDR3: TGTGCCTGGACTCCCTCCGGCCCCGATACGCAGTATTTT.

CDR3 sequence: CASSSSGTGGHEQFF. The CDR3 coding sequence is TGTGCCAGCAGTTCCTCCGGGACAGGGGGCCATGAGCAGTTCTTC. The chain employs TRBV6-4 and TRBJ2-1; TRBD1 agrees at 12 bases. Germline V lookup: CDR1 MRHNA, CDR2 SNTAGT. This CDR3 has 15 amino acids. V trimming: 5 bases; J trimming: 8 bases; junction bases outside the gene matches: 7.

This rearrangement joins TRBV11-1 to TRBJ2-7, with a tentative D call TRBD2 (6 bases). Germline V CDR1 and CDR2: SGHAT, FQDESV (reference sequence). The V and J ends lost 2 bases and 0 bases respectively, with 11 bases between them. The CDR3 is 15 residues long. Written as DNA, the CDR3 is TGTGCCAGCAGCTTATTCGCGGGAACCTCCTACGAGCAGTACTTC. This gives the protein CASSLFAGTSYEQYF. Complete variable domain (other parts from reference TRBV11-1 and TRBJ2-7): EAEVAQSPRYKITEKSQAVAFWCDPISGHATLYWYRQILGQGPELLVQFQDESVVDDSQLPKDRFSAERLKGVDSTLKIQPAELGDSAMYLCASSLFAGTSYEQYFGPGTRLTVT.

J is TRBJ2-1 and V is TRBV5-1, with D hard to call. There are 17 residues in the CDR3. Trimming removed 3 bases from V and 1 base from J, with 17 bases in between. Germline V gives CDR1 SGHRS, CDR2 YFSETQ. The CDR3 spells CASSYRAPQLSYNEQFF. Written as DNA, the CDR3 is TGCGCCAGCAGCTACCGCGCGCCTCAGCTATCCTACAATGAGCAGTTCTTC.

This clone occurred once. The V and J genes are TRBV6-6 and TRBJ1-5; no firm D call. The V end was cut by 6 bases, the J end by 1 base, with 7 bases between. Germline CDR1 and CDR2: MNHNY and SVGAGI (reference sequence). The CDR3 extends over 13 amino acids. In DNA form, the CDR3 reads TGTGCCAGCAGCCCGGCGAGCAATCAGCCCCAGCATTTT. This encodes CASSPASNQPQHF.

V is TRBV28 and J is TRBJ2-3; 14 bases are a match to TRBD2. Germline CDR1 and CDR2: MDHEN and SYDVKM. V was clipped by 3 bases and J by 5 bases; unmatched bases: 10. The CDR3 loop spans 18 amino acids. Here the CDR3 reads CASSFSPGLAGDGDTQYF. The CDR3 bases are TGTGCCAGCAGTTTTAGCCCGGGACTAGCGGGAGATGGAGATACGCAGTATTTT.

The J gene is TRBJ1-1, the V gene TRBV13; tentative D call: TRBD1 (6 bases). Trimming took off 5 bases at V and 4 bases at J, with 11 bases between the two ends. The germline V gene encodes CDR1 PRHDT and CDR2 FYEKMQ (reference sequence). The CDR3 runs 13 residues. For the CDR3, the DNA is TGTGCCAGCAGCACTACAGGGACCACTGAAGCTTTCTTT. Translation gives CASSTTGTTEAFF. Complete variable domain (other parts from reference TRBV13 and TRBJ1-1): AAGVIQSPRHLIKEKRETATLKCYPIPRHDTVYWYQQGPGQDPQFLISFYEKMQSDKGSIPDRFSAQQFSDYHSELNMSSLELGDSALYFCASSTTGTTEAFFGQGTRLTVV.

The genes are TRBV28 and TRBJ2-3, with 7 positions matching TRBD2. Germline CDR1 MDHEN, CDR2 SYDVKM. The V segment lost 2 bases and the J segment 2 bases; nucleotides outside the gene matches: 10. This CDR3 region has 17 residues. The CDR3 spells CASSLSSSGAYTDTQYF. The CDR3 coding sequence is TGTGCCAGCAGTTTAAGCTCTAGCGGAGCATACACAGATACGCAGTATTTT.

The chain carries TRBV7-9 and TRBJ2-5; D is possibly TRBD2 (5 bases). The germline CDR1 and CDR2 sequences are SEHNR and FQNEAQ (reference sequence). The CDR3 has 13 residues. V gave up 7 bases and J gave up 5 bases, with 14 bases separating them. CDR3 sequence: CASTFPTGETQYF. CDR3 in DNA: TGTGCCAGCACCTTTCCGACGGGGGAGACCCAGTACTTC.